The present TCR beta chain was sequenced within a study of long-term antiretroviral therapy in people with HIV (dated by TCRdb to 2021 to 2024). Turning to the overall study: The earliest samples were collected approximately a decade before the 2015 WHO recommendation for immediate ART, a period when ART was typically delayed until CD4 counts fell. A retrospective serial study tested whether changes in peripheral blood TRB repertoire composition and diversity were associated with ART initiation and durable HIV suppression. From 30 adults with confirmed HIV infection, the cohort provided some 200 cryopreserved PBMC samples, gathered serially across a mean of around 6 years (range 1-12). Eleven of the 30 participants with HIV were female. No cross-contamination during QIAcube processing turned up in test extractions that ran a monoclonal T-cell line alongside about 30 polyclonal samples. Study-level results and caveats: No data were available on ART adherence, viral resistance or therapy changes, limiting inferences about post-ART repertoire changes. Since PBMC availability was limited, sequencing covered only the TCR beta chain, with no alpha chain pairing. The samples span the years 2004 to 2017, and the ART regimens used at that time may not be as effective as current regimens. Because pre-ART samples had limited cell numbers, profiling was done on unsorted PBMC rather than on sorted CD4+ and CD8+ T cells. Starting ART was linked to a significant rise in TRB diversity, yet even after long-term ART the diversity remained significantly lower than in transplant donor controls. At every time point, the repertoire was dominated by expanded TRB clones first identified before ART initiation, although this dominance fluctuated and, in many PLHIV, declined after ART. Narrower CDR3 length ranges were observed in HIV repertoires than in controls, and an antigen-experienced repertoire with only a slight naive shift after ART was suggested by the network structure.

The immunoSEQ hsTCRB v3.0 assay was used at survey level resolution to sequence the TRB variable region. The targeted TRB sequencing depth was about 35,000-55,000 T-cell genomes per sample. An Illumina MiSeq with a v3 150-cycle kit was used to sequence the pooled TRB libraries. Under the source paper's analysis protocol: Analysis of repertoires was carried out in R inside a reproducible Nextflow workflow spanning QC, data transformation and analysis. LymphoSeq2, an R package for AIRR-Seq data exploration, was used to implement custom analyses. Several samples yielding fewer than 5000 total TRB sequences were excluded, leaving 188 analyzed HIV repertoires. Among the approximately 190 retained HIV repertoires, about 57 were collected before ART initiation and around 130 after ART initiation. Each repertoire was downsampled to 5000 TRB nucleotide sequences, and summary statistics were averaged across 100 downsampling iterations. Only TRB sequences with CDR3 regions of at least seven amino acids were retained for analysis. A Shannon entropy-derived clonality score and the Gini coefficient were used to measure diversity. In the repertoire networks, any two of the top 5000 CDR3 amino acid sequences were connected whenever the two sequences differed by an edit distance of one. Antigen specificity groups and MHC restriction were predicted for TRB CDR3 amino acid sequences with GLIPH2. To flag known CMV, EBV, HIV or tissue antigen associations, CDR3 amino acid sequences were matched against VDJdb and McPAS-TCR. Pre-ART, post-ART and control groups were compared with Wilcoxon signed-rank tests and Holm-Bonferroni correction. TCRdb obtained this table from immuneACCESS and retained in-frame rearrangements with V and J assigned. These tables miss some clones; where compared with another copy, unresolved V genes account for less than half of the shortfall, and the remainder is unexplained. V and J calls and clone size come straight from that table; D and trimming were deduced from the DNA. The sample profile shows some 28,000 clones; 85% to 90% of them were found once. The ten biggest clones cover 4.8% of the sample.

A word on this clone: Its binding antigen is unknown. No per-base quality is available; no much larger clone lies one base away.

Inclusion was restricted to participants for whom at least one PBMC sample before ART initiation and at least two post-ART samples were available. Every participant with HIV received treatment in the United States of America. Before DNA extraction, cryopreserved samples containing about 0.95-10 million PBMC were thawed and washed. At the time of the earliest PBMC sample, participants with HIV were aged between 23 and 54 years. PBMC samples were contributed by each participant from 1-4 timepoints before ART initiation and 2-8 timepoints after ART initiation, with a median of 7 samples. For every participant, serial HIV viral load, CD4+ T-cell count, ART history and demographic data were obtained. Genomic DNA was extracted from unsorted PBMC with a Qiagen kit on a QIAcube, processed in batches of 12 samples. In the germline V gene, CDR1 corresponds to MNHNS and CDR2 to SASEGT. Measured from the cysteine to the phenylalanine, the CDR3 is 15 residues long. The CDR3 DNA has 45 bases and is translated from base 1. Trimmed from V: 6 bases; trimmed from J: 0 bases; junction bases lacking a gene match: 4.

The starting material was unsorted PBMCs, obtained 0.8 years after starting antiretroviral therapy. The rearranged segments are TRBV6-1 and TRBJ2-1, with 8 central nucleotides matching TRBD2. The TCR comes from a woman under 40 with HIV. The CDR3 in this case is CASRDGGGSYNEQFF. DNA sequence: TGTGCCAGCAGAGACGGGGGGGGCTCCTACAATGAGCAGTTCTTC.